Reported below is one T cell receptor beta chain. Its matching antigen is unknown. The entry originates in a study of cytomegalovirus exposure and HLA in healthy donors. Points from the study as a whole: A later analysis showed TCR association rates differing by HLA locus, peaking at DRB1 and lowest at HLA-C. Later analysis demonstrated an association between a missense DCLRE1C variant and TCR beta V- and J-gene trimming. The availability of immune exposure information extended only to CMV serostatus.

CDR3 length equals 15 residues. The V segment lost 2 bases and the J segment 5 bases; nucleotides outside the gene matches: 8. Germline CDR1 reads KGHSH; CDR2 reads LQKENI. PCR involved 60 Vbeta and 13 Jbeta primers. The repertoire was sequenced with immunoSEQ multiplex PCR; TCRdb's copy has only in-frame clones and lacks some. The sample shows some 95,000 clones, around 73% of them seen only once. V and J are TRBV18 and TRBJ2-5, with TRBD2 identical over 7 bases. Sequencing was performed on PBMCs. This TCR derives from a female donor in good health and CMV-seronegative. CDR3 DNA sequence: TGTGCCAGCTCACCATTGGGAGGGTCTGGTGAGACCCAGTACTTC. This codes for CASSPLGGSGETQYF.